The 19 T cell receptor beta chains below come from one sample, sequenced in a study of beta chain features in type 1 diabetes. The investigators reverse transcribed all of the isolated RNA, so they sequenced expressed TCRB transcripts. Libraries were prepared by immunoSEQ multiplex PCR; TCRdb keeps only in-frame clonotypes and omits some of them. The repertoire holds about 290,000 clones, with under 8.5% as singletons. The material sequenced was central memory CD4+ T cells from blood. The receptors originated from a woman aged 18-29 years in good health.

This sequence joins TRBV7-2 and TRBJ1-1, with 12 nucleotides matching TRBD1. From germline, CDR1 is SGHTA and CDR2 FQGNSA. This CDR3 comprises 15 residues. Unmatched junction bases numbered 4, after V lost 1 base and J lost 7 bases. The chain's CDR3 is CASSLGGTGGLEAFF. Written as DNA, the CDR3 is TGTGCCAGCAGCTTAGGAGGGACAGGGGGCCTTGAAGCTTTCTTT. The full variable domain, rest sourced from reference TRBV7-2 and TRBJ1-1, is GAGVSQSPSNKVTEKGKDVELRCDPISGHTALYWYRQSLGQGLEFLIYFQGNSAPDKSGLPSDRFSAERTGGSVSTLTIQRTQQEDSAVYLCASSLGGTGGLEAFFGQGTRLTVV.

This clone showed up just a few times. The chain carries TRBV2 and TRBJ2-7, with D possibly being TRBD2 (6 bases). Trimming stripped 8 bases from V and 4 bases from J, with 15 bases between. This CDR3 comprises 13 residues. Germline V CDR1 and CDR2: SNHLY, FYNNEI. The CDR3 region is CASSSSGLYEQYV. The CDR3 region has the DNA TGTGCCAGCTCGAGCAGCGGGTTATACGAGCAGTACGTC.

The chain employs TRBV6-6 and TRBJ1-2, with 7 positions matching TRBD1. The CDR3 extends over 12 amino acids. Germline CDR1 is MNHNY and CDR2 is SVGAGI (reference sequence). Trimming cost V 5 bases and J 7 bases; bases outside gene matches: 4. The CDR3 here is CASSDRAVGYTF. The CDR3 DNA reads TGTGCCAGCAGTGACAGGGCGGTTGGCTACACCTTC.

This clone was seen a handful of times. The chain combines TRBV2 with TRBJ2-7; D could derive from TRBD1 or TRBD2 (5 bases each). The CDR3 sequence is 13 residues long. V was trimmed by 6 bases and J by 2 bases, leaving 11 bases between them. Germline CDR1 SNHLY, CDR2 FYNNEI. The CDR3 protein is CASRWGSTYEQYF. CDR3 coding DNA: TGTGCCAGCAGGTGGGGGAGTACCTACGAGCAGTACTTC.

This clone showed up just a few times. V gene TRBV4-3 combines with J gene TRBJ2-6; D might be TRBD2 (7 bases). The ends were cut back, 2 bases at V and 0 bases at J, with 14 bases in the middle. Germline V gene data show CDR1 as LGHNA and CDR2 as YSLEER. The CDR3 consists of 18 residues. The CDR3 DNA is TGCGCCAGCAGCCAAAGGCGGGGAGGGGGCTCTGGGGCCAACGTCCTGACTTTC. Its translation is CASSQRRGGGSGANVLTF.

Here the CDR3 reads CASRGEAPEAFF. The CDR3 nucleotides are TGCGCCAGCAGGGGGGAGGCCCCTGAAGCTTTCTTT. The chain carries TRBV10-2 and TRBJ1-1; D is perhaps TRBD1 (5 bases). The V gene's germline CDR1 is WSHSY and CDR2 SAAADI. This CDR3 contains 12 residues. V was shortened by 6 bases and J by 6 bases, with 11 bases between the two germline ends.

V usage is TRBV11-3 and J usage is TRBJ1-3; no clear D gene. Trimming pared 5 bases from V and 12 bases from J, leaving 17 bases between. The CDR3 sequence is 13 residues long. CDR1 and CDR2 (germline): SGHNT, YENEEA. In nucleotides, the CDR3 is TGTGCCAGCAGCATATACTCCCGTGAGGTCATATATTTT. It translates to CASSIYSREVIYF.

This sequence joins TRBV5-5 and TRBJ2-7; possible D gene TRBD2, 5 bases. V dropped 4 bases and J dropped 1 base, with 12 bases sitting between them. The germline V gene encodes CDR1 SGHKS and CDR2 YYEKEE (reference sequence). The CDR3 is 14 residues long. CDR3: CASSPTAGSYEQYF. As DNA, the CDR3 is TGTGCCAGCAGCCCGACCGCGGGTTCCTACGAGCAGTACTTC.

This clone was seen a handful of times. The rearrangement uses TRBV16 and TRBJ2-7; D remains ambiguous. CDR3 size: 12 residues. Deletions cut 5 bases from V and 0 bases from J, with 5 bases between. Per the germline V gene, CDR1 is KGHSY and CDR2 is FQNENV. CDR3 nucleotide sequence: TGTGCCAGCAGCGTAAGCTCCTACGAGCAGTACTTC. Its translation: CASSVSSYEQYF.

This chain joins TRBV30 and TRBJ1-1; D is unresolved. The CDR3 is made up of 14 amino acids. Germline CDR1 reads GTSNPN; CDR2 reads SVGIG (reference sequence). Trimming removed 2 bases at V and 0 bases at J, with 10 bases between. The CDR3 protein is CAWSSGNMNTEAFF. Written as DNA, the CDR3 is TGTGCCTGGAGTTCTGGCAACATGAACACTGAAGCTTTCTTT.

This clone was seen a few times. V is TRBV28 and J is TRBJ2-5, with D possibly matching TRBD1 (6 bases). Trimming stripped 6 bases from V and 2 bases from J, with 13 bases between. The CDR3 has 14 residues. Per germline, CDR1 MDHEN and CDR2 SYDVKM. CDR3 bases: TGTGCCAGCAGCAATCCAGGGGCTCAAGAGACCCAGTACTTC. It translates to CASSNPGAQETQYF.

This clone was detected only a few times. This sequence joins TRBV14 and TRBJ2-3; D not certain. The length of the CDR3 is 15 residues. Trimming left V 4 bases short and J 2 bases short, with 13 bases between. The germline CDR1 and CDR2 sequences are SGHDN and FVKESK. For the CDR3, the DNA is TGTGCCAGCAGCCCGTTCACCGGATACACAGATACGCAGTATTTT. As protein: CASSPFTGYTDTQYF.

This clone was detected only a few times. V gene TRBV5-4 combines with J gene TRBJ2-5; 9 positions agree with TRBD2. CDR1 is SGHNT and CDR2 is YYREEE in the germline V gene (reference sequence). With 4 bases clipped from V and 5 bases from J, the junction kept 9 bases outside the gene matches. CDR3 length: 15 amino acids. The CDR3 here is CASSIRREGSETQYF. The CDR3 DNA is TGTGCCAGCAGCATTCGGCGGGAGGGTTCGGAGACCCAGTACTTC. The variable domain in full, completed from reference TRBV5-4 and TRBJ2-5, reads ETGVTQSPTHLIKTRGQQVTLRCSSQSGHNTVSWYQQALGQGPQFIFQYYREEENGRGNFPPRFSGLQFPNYSSELNVNALELDDSALYLCASSIRREGSETQYFGPGTRLLVL.

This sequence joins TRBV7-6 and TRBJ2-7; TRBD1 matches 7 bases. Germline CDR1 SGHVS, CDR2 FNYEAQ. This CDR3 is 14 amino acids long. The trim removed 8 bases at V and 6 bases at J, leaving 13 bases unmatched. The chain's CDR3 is CASGPGGIWGEQYF. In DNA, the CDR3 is TGTGCCAGCGGCCCAGGGGGAATTTGGGGCGAGCAGTACTTC. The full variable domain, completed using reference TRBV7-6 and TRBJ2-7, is GAGVSQSPRYKVTKRGQDVALRCDPISGHVSLYWYRQALGQGPEFLTYFNYEAQQDKSGLPNDRFSAERPEGSISTLTIQRTEQRDSAMYRCASGPGGIWGEQYFGPGTRLTVT.

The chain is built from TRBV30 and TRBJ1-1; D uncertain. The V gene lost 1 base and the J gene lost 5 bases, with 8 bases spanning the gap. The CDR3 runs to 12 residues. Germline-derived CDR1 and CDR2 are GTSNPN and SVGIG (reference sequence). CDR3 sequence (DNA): TGTGCCTGGAGTGGAATGACAACTGAAGCTTTCTTT. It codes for CAWSGMTTEAFF.

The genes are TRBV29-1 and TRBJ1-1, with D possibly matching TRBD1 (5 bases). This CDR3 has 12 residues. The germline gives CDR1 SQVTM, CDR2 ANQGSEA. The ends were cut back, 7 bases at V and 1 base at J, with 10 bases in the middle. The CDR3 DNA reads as TGCAGCGGCGGAACAGGGAACACTGAAGCTTTCTTT. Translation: CSGGTGNTEAFF.

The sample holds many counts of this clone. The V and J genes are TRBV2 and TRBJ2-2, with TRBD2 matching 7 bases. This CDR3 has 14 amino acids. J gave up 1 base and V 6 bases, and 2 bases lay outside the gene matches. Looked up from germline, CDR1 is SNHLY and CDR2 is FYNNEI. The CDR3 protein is CASRGLLNTGELFF. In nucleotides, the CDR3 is TGTGCCAGCAGGGGACTACTGAACACCGGGGAGCTGTTTTTT.

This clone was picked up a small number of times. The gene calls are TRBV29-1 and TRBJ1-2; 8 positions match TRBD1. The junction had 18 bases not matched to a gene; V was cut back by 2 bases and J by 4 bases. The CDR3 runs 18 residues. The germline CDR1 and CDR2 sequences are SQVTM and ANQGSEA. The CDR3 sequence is CSVETEGQVSRRGYGYTF. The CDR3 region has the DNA TGCAGCGTTGAAACTGAGGGACAGGTATCCCGGAGAGGCTATGGCTACACCTTC.

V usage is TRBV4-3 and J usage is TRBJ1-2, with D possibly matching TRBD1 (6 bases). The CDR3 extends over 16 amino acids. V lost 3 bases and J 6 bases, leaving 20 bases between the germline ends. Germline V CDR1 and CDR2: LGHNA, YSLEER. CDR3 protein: CASSHDPGGSVDGYTF. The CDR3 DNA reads TGCGCCAGCAGCCATGATCCCGGGGGCTCGGTCGATGGCTACACCTTC.